The 27 T cell receptor beta chains below were found in one sample sequenced in a study of PD-1 blockade in classical Hodgkin lymphoma. TCRdb keeps only in-frame clones here, not all; method: immunoSEQ multiplex PCR. The table includes some 7,500 clones, around 64% detected once. The time point was: cycle 4 day 1 (C4D1), after more than five weeks of nivolumab. Each patient's relapse followed autologous stem cell transplantation, and brentuximab vedotin exposure varied. Thawed PBMCs supplied CD8+ T cells via magnetic negative selection. This specimen consisted of CD8+ T cells from blood, obtained before the fourth cycle of nivolumab. All receptors derive from a human donor with classical Hodgkin lymphoma.

The chain uses TRBV19 and TRBJ1-1; no firm D call. V lost 7 bases, J lost 1 base, and 13 bases lay in between. The CDR3 has 14 residues. Germline CDR1 LNHDA, CDR2 SQIVND (reference sequence). CDR3 amino acids: CASTPLSQNTEAFF. In DNA, the CDR3 is TGTGCCAGTACGCCCCTCAGCCAGAACACTGAAGCTTTCTTT.

V and J are TRBV5-4 and TRBJ2-7; the match to TRBD2 covers 7 bases. The trim removed 0 bases at V and 5 bases at J, leaving 11 bases unmatched. Germline CDR1 and CDR2: SGHNT and YYREEE (reference sequence). The CDR3 contains 16 residues. DNA for the CDR3: TGTGCCAGCAGCTTGGTCGGGGGGAAGGAGGAAAACGAGCAGTACTTC. Its translation is CASSLVGGKEENEQYF. Variable domain in full (rest from reference TRBV5-4 and TRBJ2-7): ETGVTQSPTHLIKTRGQQVTLRCSSQSGHNTVSWYQQALGQGPQFIFQYYREEENGRGNFPPRFSGLQFPNYSSELNVNALELDDSALYLCASSLVGGKEENEQYFGPGTRLTVT.

The chain employs TRBV29-1 and TRBJ2-5; D is undetermined. The CDR3 totals 11 residues. The germline V gene has CDR1 SQVTM and CDR2 ANQGSEA. Deletions cut 4 bases from V and 2 bases from J, with 5 bases between. This CDR3 is CSVGRQETQYF. In DNA form, the CDR3 reads TGCAGCGTTGGTAGGCAAGAGACCCAGTACTTC.

The chain employs TRBV19 and TRBJ2-1; 10 bases are a match to TRBD2. Losses at the gene ends were 5 bases for V and 6 bases for J; bases not matched to a gene: 7. Germline V CDR1 and CDR2: LNHDA, SQIVND (reference sequence). This CDR3 is built from 15 residues. This CDR3 reads CASSFASGRRNEQFF. CDR3 nucleotides: TGTGCCAGTAGTTTCGCTAGCGGGAGACGCAATGAGCAGTTCTTC.

By sample share, this clone is medium-sized. Here the CDR3 DNA reads TGTGCCAGCATATGGGGGAGGGAAGCTTTCTTT. Protein product: CASIWGREAFF. The rearrangement links TRBV6-6 to TRBJ1-1, with D possibly being TRBD1 (5 bases). V was pared by 7 bases and J by 8 bases, with 11 bases between. The CDR3 runs to 11 residues. The V gene's germline CDR1 is MNHNY and CDR2 SVGAGI (reference sequence).

This chain connects TRBV18 to TRBJ2-1; D possibly corresponds to TRBD2 (6 bases). The germline V and J ends were trimmed by 2 bases and 6 bases, with 20 bases remaining between them. Germline values: CDR1 KGHSH, CDR2 LQKENI. The length of the CDR3 is 17 residues. The CDR3 is CASSPESLAGSSNEQFF. CDR3 DNA: TGTGCCAGCTCACCAGAGTCTTTGGCGGGATCGTCCAATGAGCAGTTCTTC.

The V and J genes are TRBV4-2 and TRBJ2-1; maybe TRBD2 (5 bases). Between the trimmed V and J ends, which lost 0 bases and 8 bases, there was a span of 20 bases. Germline V gene lookup returns CDR1 LGHNA and CDR2 YNFKEQ. This CDR3 is 17 amino acids long. As DNA, the CDR3 is TGTGCCAGCAGCCAAGATGTTATTGGTCGGGGAAACGATGAGCAGTTCTTC. Translating gives CASSQDVIGRGNDEQFF.

V gene TRBV7-9 combines with J gene TRBJ1-1; no definite D call. Between the trimmed V and J ends, which lost 1 base and 1 base, there was a span of 10 bases. Germline CDR1 and CDR2: SEHNR and FQNEAQ (reference sequence). The CDR3 extends over 15 amino acids. The chain's CDR3 is CASSLVVTGNTEAFF. The CDR3 nucleotides are TGTGCCAGCAGCTTAGTGGTGACGGGGAACACTGAAGCTTTCTTT.

This rearrangement joins TRBV30 to TRBJ2-3, with 8 bases fitting TRBD2. Germline V gene lookup returns CDR1 GTSNPN and CDR2 SVGIG (reference sequence). This CDR3 region has 15 residues. Trimming took 5 bases from V and 0 from J; bases not matched to a gene: 7. The CDR3: CAWDSIAGSTDTQYF. The CDR3, as DNA: TGTGCCTGGGATAGTATAGCGGGGAGCACAGATACGCAGTATTTT.

The chain joins TRBV28 to TRBJ2-1, with 14 positions matching TRBD2. V was pared by 8 bases and J by 8 bases, with 5 bases of the junction left unmatched. The CDR3 runs 14 residues. From germline, CDR1 is MDHEN and CDR2 SYDVKM. In DNA, the CDR3 is TGTGCCAGCTCCAGACTAGCGGGAGGGCATGAGCAGTTCTTC. Translation: CASSRLAGGHEQFF.

The rearrangement links TRBV28 to TRBJ1-2, with D possibly TRBD1 on 6 matching bases. CDR1 is MDHEN and CDR2 is SYDVKM in the germline V gene. This CDR3 spans 15 amino acids. V lost 7 bases and J 8 bases, leaving 23 bases between the germline ends. The CDR3 sequence: CASTPVGGTAGGYTF. The CDR3, as DNA: TGTGCCAGCACCCCCGTAGGGGGAACGGCAGGCGGCTACACCTTC.

This CDR3 reads CASSPRWTLNEQFF. CDR3 nucleotides: TGTGCCAGCAGTCCTAGGTGGACCTTAAATGAGCAGTTCTTC. The rearrangement joins TRBV27 to TRBJ2-1, with unresolved D. CDR3 length: 14 residues. Germline CDR1 is MNHEY and CDR2 is SMNVEV (reference sequence). Trimming pared 5 bases from V and 7 bases from J, leaving 15 bases between.

The chain is built from TRBV2 and TRBJ2-5; D might be TRBD1 or TRBD2, each matching 5 bases. The CDR3 is 15 amino acids. Germline CDR1 and CDR2: SNHLY and FYNNEI. V shed 3 bases and J shed 3 bases, with 14 bases lying between them. The CDR3 loop is CASSDLGQGEETQYF. The CDR3 nucleotides read TGTGCCAGCAGTGATTTGGGCCAGGGAGAAGAGACCCAGTACTTC.

The rearrangement uses TRBV7-8 and TRBJ2-1, with 9 bases aligning to TRBD2. The junction had 13 bases not matched to a gene; V was cut back by 3 bases and J by 4 bases. Germline V gene lookup returns CDR1 SGHVS and CDR2 FQNEAQ. The CDR3 contains 18 residues. This CDR3 reads CASSFGGSGRPLYNEQFF. CDR3 coding DNA: TGTGCCAGCAGCTTCGGGGGGAGCGGGAGGCCCTTGTACAATGAGCAGTTCTTC.

This clone has only a few counts. The chain couples TRBV6-5 to TRBJ2-7; TRBD1 matches 8 bases. This CDR3 is 15 amino acids long. Germline V gene sequence: CDR1 MNHEY, CDR2 SVGAGI. The J segment lost 6 bases and the V segment lost 5 bases, leaving 12 bases of the junction unmatched. CDR3 residues: CASSPQPDRASEQYF. The DNA of the CDR3 is TGTGCCAGCAGTCCCCAACCGGACAGGGCTTCCGAGCAGTACTTC.

The CDR3 coding sequence is TGCAGTGCTTGGGACGATGGCTACACCTTC. It specifies CSAWDDGYTF. V is TRBV20-1 and J is TRBJ1-2, with D perhaps TRBD1 (5 bases). Trimming stripped 5 bases from V and 6 bases from J, with 7 bases between. Germline V gene sequence: CDR1 DFQATT, CDR2 SNEGSKA (reference sequence). The CDR3 runs to 10 residues.

V gene TRBV5-4 combines with J gene TRBJ2-2; D gene uncertain. The CDR3 spans 14 residues. From germline, CDR1 is SGHNT and CDR2 YYREEE (reference sequence). The ends were cut back, 5 bases at V and 3 bases at J, with 11 bases in the middle. Here the CDR3 reads CASRRERDTGELFF. The CDR3 DNA sequence: TGTGCCAGCAGACGTGAGCGAGACACCGGGGAGCTGTTTTTT. The variable domain in full, with the rest retrieved from reference TRBV5-4 and TRBJ2-2, is ETGVTQSPTHLIKTRGQQVTLRCSSQSGHNTVSWYQQALGQGPQFIFQYYREEENGRGNFPPRFSGLQFPNYSSELNVNALELDDSALYLCASRRERDTGELFFGEGSRLTVL.

This sequence joins TRBV28 and TRBJ2-1; no clear D. Germline assignment: CDR1 MDHEN and CDR2 SYDVKM. Trimming took off 4 bases at V and 2 bases at J, with 18 bases between the two ends. CDR3 size: 17 residues. CDR3 sequence: CASSSHRDSGPYNEQFF. CDR3 coding DNA: TGTGCCAGCAGTTCCCATCGAGATTCTGGACCCTACAATGAGCAGTTCTTC.

This chain links TRBV7-9 with TRBJ1-1; TRBD1 might be the D (5 bases). The germline V gene encodes CDR1 SEHNR and CDR2 FQNEAQ (reference sequence). The V and J ends lost 2 bases and 5 bases respectively, with 9 bases between them. The CDR3 length is 13 residues. In nucleotides, the CDR3 is TGTGCCAGCAGCTTAAGAGGGGTAACTGAAGCTTTCTTT. Residues: CASSLRGVTEAFF.

V is TRBV7-8 and J is TRBJ2-7, with 11 bases that match TRBD2. Trimming took 4 bases from V and 7 from J; bases not matched to a gene: 12. CDR3 size: 16 residues. Germline V gene data show CDR1 as SGHVS and CDR2 as FQNEAQ. CDR3 nucleotides: TGTGCCAGCAGCTCCCGGACTAGCGGGCCCCACTGGGAGCAGTACTTC. It codes for CASSSRTSGPHWEQYF.

This clone occurred a few times. The rearrangement uses TRBV27 and TRBJ2-6; D is uncertain. Trimming pared 6 bases from V and 0 bases from J, leaving 9 bases between. From germline, CDR1 is MNHEY and CDR2 SMNVEV (reference sequence). The CDR3 has 15 residues. The CDR3, as DNA: TGTGCCAGCAGCCCCCAAAACTCTGGGGCCAACGTCCTGACTTTC. This sequence encodes CASSPQNSGANVLTF. The complete variable domain, with remaining parts taken from reference TRBV27 and TRBJ2-6, reads EAQVTQNPRYLITVTGKKLTVTCSQNMNHEYMSWYRQDPGLGLRQIYYSMNVEVTDKGDVPEGYKVSRKEKRNFPLILESPSPNQTSLYFCASSPQNSGANVLTFGAGSRLTVL.

The chain links TRBV7-9 to TRBJ2-7; D uncertain. Germline V lookup: CDR1 SEHNR, CDR2 FQNEAQ (reference sequence). CDR3 length: 14 residues. V lost 5 bases, J lost 4 bases, and 15 bases lay in between. CDR3 DNA sequence: TGTGCCAGCAGCCCCGGAAAGCTAACGTACGAGCAGTACTTC. Translated: CASSPGKLTYEQYF.

The chain is built from TRBV5-4 and TRBJ2-1; D tentatively fits TRBD1 or TRBD2 (7 bases each). Trimming took off 4 bases at V and 8 bases at J, with 16 bases between the two ends. The CDR3 sequence is 14 residues long. The germline V gene encodes CDR1 SGHNT and CDR2 YYREEE (reference sequence). The CDR3 region has the DNA TGTGCCAGCAGCCCAGGGGGGGGGTGGTATGAGCAGTTCTTC. This encodes CASSPGGGWYEQFF.

The chain couples TRBV7-3 to TRBJ2-7; tentatively, D is TRBD1 (5 bases). Germline V gene data show CDR1 as SGHTA and CDR2 as FQGTGA. The V gene lost 5 bases and the J gene lost 5 bases, with 13 bases spanning the gap. CDR3 size: 13 residues. For the CDR3, the DNA is TGTGCCAGCAGCATCGGAAGGGGCCACGAGCAGTACTTC. This gives the protein CASSIGRGHEQYF.

CDR3 in amino acids: CASSPRTSGSYYYEQYF. CDR3 nucleotides: TGTGCCAGCAGTCCCCGGACTAGCGGGAGCTACTACTACGAGCAGTACTTC. The gene calls are TRBV28 and TRBJ2-7; 13 nucleotides line up with TRBD2. This CDR3 region has 17 residues. V lost 5 bases to trimming and J lost 3 bases; unmatched junction nucleotides: 10. Germline V lookup: CDR1 MDHEN, CDR2 SYDVKM.

This clone was detected a few times. The chain employs TRBV5-6 and TRBJ2-1; 8 bases fit TRBD2. There are 16 residues in the CDR3. CDR1 is SGHDT, CDR2 YYEEEE, per germline. Trimming at V came to 0 bases and at J to 1 base, leaving 3 bases not matched to a gene. The CDR3 reads CASSLDGGGSYNEQFF. The DNA for the CDR3 is TGTGCCAGCAGCTTGGATGGCGGGGGGTCCTACAATGAGCAGTTCTTC.

This clone was recorded once. This chain joins TRBV5-1 and TRBJ2-3; D uncertain. The V end was cut by 0 bases, the J end by 2 bases, with 7 bases between. Germline V gives CDR1 SGHRS, CDR2 YFSETQ. The CDR3 length is 14 residues. The CDR3, as DNA: TGCGCCAGCAGCTTGGCCATGACCACAGATACGCAGTATTTT. This translates into CASSLAMTTDTQYF.